These T cell receptor beta chains were read from a single sample in a study of a mutant IDH1 vaccine in newly diagnosed glioma. No antigen has been identified for these receptors. The table came from immunoSEQ multiplex PCR; TCRdb's copy has only in-frame clones and leaves some out. Among over 55,000 clones listed, roughly 80% were seen once. This specimen was PBMCs, taken from a glioma patient whose treatment included an IDH1 peptide vaccine. The receptors come from a man in his forties with glioma. Both conserved end residues are part of each CDR3. D genes are given only for firm matches. Clone size appears in some rows only: once, few, many, or a class for an expanded clone.

size: NA
J: TRBJ1-5
V: TRBV5-1
D: NA
CDR3: CASSRDARGQPQHF
DNA: TGCGCCAGCAGCAGGGACGCCCGCGGGCAGCCCCAGCATTTT

size: NA
J: TRBJ1-1
V: TRBV28
D: NA
CDR3: CASSFRGAFTEAFF
DNA: TGTGCCAGCAGTTTTAGGGGGGCATTCACTGAAGCTTTCTTT

size: NA
J: TRBJ2-2
V: TRBV18
D: NA
CDR3: CASSPRQNTAGELFF
DNA: TGTGCCAGCTCACCGAGGCAGAATACAGCCGGGGAGCTGTTTTTT

size: NA
J: TRBJ1-4
V: TRBV5-1
D: NA
CDR3: CASSLEGAKLFF
DNA: TGCGCCAGCAGCTTGGAGGGAGCAAAACTGTTTTTT

size: NA
J: TRBJ2-3
V: TRBV5-1
D: NA
CDR3: CASSGTGYSTDTQYF
DNA: TGCGCCAGCAGCGGTACAGGGTATAGCACAGATACGCAGTATTTT

size: NA
J: TRBJ1-1
V: TRBV30
D: NA
CDR3: CAWSVLGGGDAFF
DNA: TGTGCCTGGAGTGTACTGGGGGGGGGCGACGCTTTCTTT

size: NA
J: TRBJ1-2
V: TRBV4-2
D: NA
CDR3: CASRQVGALYGYTF
DNA: TGTGCCAGCAGACAAGTGGGGGCTTTATATGGCTACACCTTC

size: NA
J: TRBJ2-5
V: TRBV10-3
D: NA
CDR3: CAISDDQKYQETQYF
DNA: TGTGCCATCAGTGATGATCAGAAGTACCAAGAGACCCAGTACTTC

size: NA
J: TRBJ2-7
V: TRBV7-9
D: NA
CDR3: CASSLLGGEGPWEQYF
DNA: TGTGCCAGCAGCCTCCTAGGGGGGGAAGGACCGTGGGAGCAGTACTTC

size: NA
J: TRBJ1-2
V: TRBV27
D: NA
CDR3: CASSLKGRSEGYTF
DNA: TGTGCCAGCAGTTTAAAGGGCCGGTCAGAAGGCTACACCTTC

size: few
J: TRBJ2-1
V: TRBV11-3
D: NA
CDR3: CASSPGTIIRSEGHAYEQFF
DNA: TGTGCCAGCAGCCCCGGGACGATCATCCGTTCAGAGGGGCATGCATATGAGCAGTTCTTC

size: NA
J: TRBJ1-2
V: TRBV5-4
D: NA
CDR3: CASSSGTPSNYGYTF
DNA: TGTGCCAGCAGCTCCGGGACACCTTCTAACTATGGCTACACCTTC

size: NA
J: TRBJ2-3
V: TRBV13
D: NA
CDR3: CASSLAVLTDTQYF
DNA: TGTGCCAGCAGCTTAGCGGTGCTCACAGATACGCAGTATTTT

size: NA
J: TRBJ2-3
V: TRBV10-3
D: NA
CDR3: CAISESEGYTDTQYF
DNA: TGTGCCATCAGTGAGTCGGAAGGGTACACAGATACGCAGTATTTT

size: NA
J: TRBJ2-2
V: TRBV25-1
D: NA
CDR3: CASLNTGELFF
DNA: TGTGCCAGCCTCAACACCGGGGAGCTGTTTTTT

size: NA
J: TRBJ2-5
V: TRBV19
D: NA
CDR3: CASSILFQETQYF
DNA: TGTGCCAGTAGTATTTTGTTTCAAGAGACCCAGTACTTC

size: NA
J: TRBJ2-7
V: TRBV4-3
D: TRBD1
CDR3: CASSKDRVRPYEQYF
DNA: TGCGCCAGCAGCAAGGACAGGGTTAGGCCCTACGAGCAGTACTTC

size: NA
J: TRBJ2-7
V: TRBV25-1
D: NA
CDR3: CASSELGRVGEQYF
DNA: TGTGCCAGCAGTGAATTGGGCCGGGTCGGCGAGCAGTACTTC

size: few
J: TRBJ2-2
V: TRBV5-4
D: NA
CDR3: CASSLLRDTGELFF
DNA: TGTGCCAGCAGCTTGCTTAGGGACACCGGGGAGCTGTTTTTT

size: NA
J: TRBJ2-7
V: TRBV7-2
D: TRBD2
CDR3: CASSSGLAGAGKQYF
DNA: TGTGCCAGCAGCTCCGGACTAGCGGGGGCCGGGAAGCAGTACTTC

size: NA
J: TRBJ1-4
V: TRBV5-4
D: NA
CDR3: CASRPDPAANEKLFF
DNA: TGTGCCAGCAGGCCTGATCCGGCGGCTAATGAAAAACTGTTTTTT

size: NA
J: TRBJ2-7
V: TRBV19
D: NA
CDR3: CASSMGFDFEQYF
DNA: TGTGCCAGTAGTATGGGGTTCGACTTCGAGCAGTACTTC

size: NA
J: TRBJ1-1
V: TRBV19
D: NA
CDR3: CASTSGARVRAFF
DNA: TGTGCCAGTACCTCGGGGGCCAGGGTTCGAGCTTTCTTT

size: once
J: TRBJ2-7
V: TRBV11-2
D: NA
CDR3: CASSLGPSYEQYF
DNA: TGTGCCAGCAGCTTAGGGCCCTCCTACGAGCAGTACTTC

size: NA
J: TRBJ1-6
V: TRBV7-6
D: NA
CDR3: CASSFGSSSYNSPLHF
DNA: TGTGCCAGCAGCTTCGGTTCCAGCTCCTATAATTCACCCCTCCACTTT

size: NA
J: TRBJ1-1
V: TRBV12-5
D: TRBD1
CDR3: CASGPLRTGENTEAFF
DNA: TGTGCTAGTGGTCCCCTCCGGACAGGGGAGAACACTGAAGCTTTCTTT

size: NA
J: TRBJ1-3
V: TRBV5-1
D: TRBD1
CDR3: CASSLDGQGAGNTIYF
DNA: TGCGCCAGCAGCTTGGACGGACAGGGTGCCGGAAACACCATATATTTT

size: NA
J: TRBJ2-7
V: TRBV7-6
D: NA
CDR3: CASSPFTGDTYEQYF
DNA: TGTGCCAGCAGCCCCTTCACTGGAGATACCTACGAGCAGTACTTC

size: NA
J: TRBJ2-1
V: TRBV11-3
D: NA
CDR3: CASSITPGPQTEQFF
DNA: TGTGCCAGCAGCATTACACCGGGACCCCAAACAGAGCAGTTCTTC

size: once
J: TRBJ2-7
V: TRBV28
D: NA
CDR3: CASSSLNADGYEQYF
DNA: TGTGCCAGCAGTTCTCTAAATGCGGACGGGTACGAGCAGTACTTC

size: few
J: TRBJ2-5
V: TRBV10-3
D: TRBD2
CDR3: CAISEGLAMGETQYF
DNA: TGTGCCATCAGTGAGGGACTAGCGATGGGGGAGACCCAGTACTTC

size: few
J: TRBJ1-1
V: TRBV7-9
D: NA
CDR3: CASSLGGIQGTEAFF
DNA: TGTGCCAGCAGCTTAGGGGGGATTCAGGGCACTGAAGCTTTCTTT

size: NA
J: TRBJ2-5
V: TRBV7-9
D: NA
CDR3: CASRRGQETQYF
DNA: TGTGCGAGCCGGCGGGGTCAAGAGACCCAGTACTTC

size: few
J: TRBJ2-3
V: TRBV10-1
D: NA
CDR3: CASSGTEVPDTQYF
DNA: TGCGCCAGCAGTGGGACAGAAGTTCCAGATACGCAGTATTTT

size: NA
J: TRBJ2-1
V: TRBV2
D: TRBD2
CDR3: CASSYVAGGGNEQFF
DNA: TGTGCCAGCAGTTACGTAGCTGGCGGGGGTAATGAGCAGTTCTTC

size: few
J: TRBJ2-2
V: TRBV6-4
D: NA
CDR3: CASSEGDTGELFF
DNA: TGTGCCAGCAGTGAAGGGGACACCGGGGAGCTGTTTTTT

size: NA
J: TRBJ2-5
V: TRBV6-6
D: NA
CDR3: CASSRETQYF
DNA: TGTGCCAGTTCCCGAGAGACCCAGTACTTC

size: NA
J: TRBJ2-3
V: TRBV7-8
D: TRBD2
CDR3: CASSLSGGDTQYF
DNA: TGTGCCAGCAGCTTGTCGGGGGGAGATACGCAGTATTTT

size: NA
J: TRBJ2-7
V: TRBV27
D: NA
CDR3: CASRPRGSSYEQYF
DNA: TGTGCCAGCAGACCTCGAGGGAGCTCCTACGAGCAGTACTTC

size: NA
J: TRBJ1-4
V: TRBV5-1
D: TRBD1
CDR3: CASSPGGTGWVNEKLFF
DNA: TGCGCCAGCAGCCCTGGAGGGACAGGGTGGGTTAATGAAAAACTGTTTTTT

size: NA
J: TRBJ2-5
V: TRBV10-3
D: NA
CDR3: CAISASGVETQYF
DNA: TGTGCCATCAGCGCTAGTGGCGTGGAGACCCAGTACTTC

size: NA
J: TRBJ2-7
V: TRBV20-1
D: NA
CDR3: CSAPDFYEQYF
DNA: TGCAGTGCTCCGGATTTCTACGAGCAGTACTTC

size: NA
J: TRBJ2-1
V: TRBV27
D: TRBD2
CDR3: CASTPPPPAGAVYNEQFF
DNA: TGTGCCAGCACCCCTCCGCCCCCGGCGGGAGCAGTCTACAATGAGCAGTTCTTC

size: NA
J: TRBJ2-7
V: TRBV7-2
D: NA
CDR3: CASSLGGLAQYEQYF
DNA: TGTGCCAGCAGCTTAGGCGGGCTAGCGCAGTACGAGCAGTACTTC

size: NA
J: TRBJ2-5
V: TRBV2
D: NA
CDR3: CASRVGVLKPQETQYF
DNA: TGTGCCAGCAGGGTGGGGGTCCTCAAACCACAAGAGACCCAGTACTTC

size: NA
J: TRBJ2-5
V: TRBV5-4
D: TRBD2
CDR3: CASSLVAGGQETQYF
DNA: TGTGCCAGCAGCTTGGTTGCGGGGGGCCAAGAGACCCAGTACTTC

size: NA
J: TRBJ2-7
V: TRBV30
D: TRBD1
CDR3: CAWSRDRGYEQYF
DNA: TGTGCCTGGAGCCGGGACAGGGGTTACGAGCAGTACTTC

size: NA
J: TRBJ2-4
V: TRBV30
D: NA
CDR3: CAWSAGGAVNIQYF
DNA: TGTGCCTGGAGTGCTGGGGGCGCGGTGAACATTCAGTACTTC

size: NA
J: TRBJ2-2
V: TRBV7-8
D: TRBD2
CDR3: CASSLVALAGGNTGELFF
DNA: TGTGCCAGCAGCTTAGTCGCGCTAGCGGGGGGTAACACCGGGGAGCTGTTTTTT

size: NA
J: TRBJ2-7
V: TRBV7-8
D: TRBD1
CDR3: CASSPWGTVSYEQYF
DNA: TGTGCCAGCAGCCCGTGGGGGACAGTCTCCTACGAGCAGTACTTC

size: NA
J: TRBJ2-3
V: TRBV6-5
D: NA
CDR3: CASSYSRGRGTQYF
DNA: TGTGCCAGCAGTTACTCGAGAGGGCGCGGGACGCAGTATTTT